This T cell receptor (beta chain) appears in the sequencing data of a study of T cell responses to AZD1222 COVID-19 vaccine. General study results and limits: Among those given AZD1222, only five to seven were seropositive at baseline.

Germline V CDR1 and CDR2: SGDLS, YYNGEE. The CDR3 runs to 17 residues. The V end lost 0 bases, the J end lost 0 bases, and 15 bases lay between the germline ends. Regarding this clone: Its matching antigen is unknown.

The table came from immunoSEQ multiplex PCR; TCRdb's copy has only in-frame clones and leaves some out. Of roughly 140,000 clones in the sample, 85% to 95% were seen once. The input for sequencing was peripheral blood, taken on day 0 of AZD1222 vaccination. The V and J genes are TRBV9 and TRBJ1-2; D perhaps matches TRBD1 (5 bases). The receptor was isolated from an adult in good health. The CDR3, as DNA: TGTGCCAGCAGCGTAGGGGTTAGGGACCTGCCTAACTATGGCTACACCTTC. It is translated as CASSVGVRDLPNYGYTF.